The clone carrying this TCR beta chain appeared many times. The CDR3 spans 16 residues. Germline V gives CDR1 SGHRS, CDR2 YFSETQ. With V trimmed by 3 bases and J by 7 bases, 9 bases remained unmatched. This specimen belongs to a study of spatial heterogeneity in lung cancer. TCRdb reprocessed the 5' RACE reads with MiXCR, giving one entry per CDR3 protein. The repertoire holds about 70,000 distinct CDR3 sequences, with roughly 8.9% as singletons. Time point given: blood at routine non-recurrence follow-up after resection. The chain is built from TRBV5-1 and TRBJ2-1; TRBD2 matches 11 bases. The source is a female donor with early-stage non-small cell lung cancer. This specimen consisted of PBMCs, obtained at follow-up. CDR3 sequence: CASSSLLAGGGNEQFF. The DNA for the CDR3 is TGCGCCAGCAGCTCGCTGCTAGCGGGAGGCGGGAATGAGCAGTTCTTC.